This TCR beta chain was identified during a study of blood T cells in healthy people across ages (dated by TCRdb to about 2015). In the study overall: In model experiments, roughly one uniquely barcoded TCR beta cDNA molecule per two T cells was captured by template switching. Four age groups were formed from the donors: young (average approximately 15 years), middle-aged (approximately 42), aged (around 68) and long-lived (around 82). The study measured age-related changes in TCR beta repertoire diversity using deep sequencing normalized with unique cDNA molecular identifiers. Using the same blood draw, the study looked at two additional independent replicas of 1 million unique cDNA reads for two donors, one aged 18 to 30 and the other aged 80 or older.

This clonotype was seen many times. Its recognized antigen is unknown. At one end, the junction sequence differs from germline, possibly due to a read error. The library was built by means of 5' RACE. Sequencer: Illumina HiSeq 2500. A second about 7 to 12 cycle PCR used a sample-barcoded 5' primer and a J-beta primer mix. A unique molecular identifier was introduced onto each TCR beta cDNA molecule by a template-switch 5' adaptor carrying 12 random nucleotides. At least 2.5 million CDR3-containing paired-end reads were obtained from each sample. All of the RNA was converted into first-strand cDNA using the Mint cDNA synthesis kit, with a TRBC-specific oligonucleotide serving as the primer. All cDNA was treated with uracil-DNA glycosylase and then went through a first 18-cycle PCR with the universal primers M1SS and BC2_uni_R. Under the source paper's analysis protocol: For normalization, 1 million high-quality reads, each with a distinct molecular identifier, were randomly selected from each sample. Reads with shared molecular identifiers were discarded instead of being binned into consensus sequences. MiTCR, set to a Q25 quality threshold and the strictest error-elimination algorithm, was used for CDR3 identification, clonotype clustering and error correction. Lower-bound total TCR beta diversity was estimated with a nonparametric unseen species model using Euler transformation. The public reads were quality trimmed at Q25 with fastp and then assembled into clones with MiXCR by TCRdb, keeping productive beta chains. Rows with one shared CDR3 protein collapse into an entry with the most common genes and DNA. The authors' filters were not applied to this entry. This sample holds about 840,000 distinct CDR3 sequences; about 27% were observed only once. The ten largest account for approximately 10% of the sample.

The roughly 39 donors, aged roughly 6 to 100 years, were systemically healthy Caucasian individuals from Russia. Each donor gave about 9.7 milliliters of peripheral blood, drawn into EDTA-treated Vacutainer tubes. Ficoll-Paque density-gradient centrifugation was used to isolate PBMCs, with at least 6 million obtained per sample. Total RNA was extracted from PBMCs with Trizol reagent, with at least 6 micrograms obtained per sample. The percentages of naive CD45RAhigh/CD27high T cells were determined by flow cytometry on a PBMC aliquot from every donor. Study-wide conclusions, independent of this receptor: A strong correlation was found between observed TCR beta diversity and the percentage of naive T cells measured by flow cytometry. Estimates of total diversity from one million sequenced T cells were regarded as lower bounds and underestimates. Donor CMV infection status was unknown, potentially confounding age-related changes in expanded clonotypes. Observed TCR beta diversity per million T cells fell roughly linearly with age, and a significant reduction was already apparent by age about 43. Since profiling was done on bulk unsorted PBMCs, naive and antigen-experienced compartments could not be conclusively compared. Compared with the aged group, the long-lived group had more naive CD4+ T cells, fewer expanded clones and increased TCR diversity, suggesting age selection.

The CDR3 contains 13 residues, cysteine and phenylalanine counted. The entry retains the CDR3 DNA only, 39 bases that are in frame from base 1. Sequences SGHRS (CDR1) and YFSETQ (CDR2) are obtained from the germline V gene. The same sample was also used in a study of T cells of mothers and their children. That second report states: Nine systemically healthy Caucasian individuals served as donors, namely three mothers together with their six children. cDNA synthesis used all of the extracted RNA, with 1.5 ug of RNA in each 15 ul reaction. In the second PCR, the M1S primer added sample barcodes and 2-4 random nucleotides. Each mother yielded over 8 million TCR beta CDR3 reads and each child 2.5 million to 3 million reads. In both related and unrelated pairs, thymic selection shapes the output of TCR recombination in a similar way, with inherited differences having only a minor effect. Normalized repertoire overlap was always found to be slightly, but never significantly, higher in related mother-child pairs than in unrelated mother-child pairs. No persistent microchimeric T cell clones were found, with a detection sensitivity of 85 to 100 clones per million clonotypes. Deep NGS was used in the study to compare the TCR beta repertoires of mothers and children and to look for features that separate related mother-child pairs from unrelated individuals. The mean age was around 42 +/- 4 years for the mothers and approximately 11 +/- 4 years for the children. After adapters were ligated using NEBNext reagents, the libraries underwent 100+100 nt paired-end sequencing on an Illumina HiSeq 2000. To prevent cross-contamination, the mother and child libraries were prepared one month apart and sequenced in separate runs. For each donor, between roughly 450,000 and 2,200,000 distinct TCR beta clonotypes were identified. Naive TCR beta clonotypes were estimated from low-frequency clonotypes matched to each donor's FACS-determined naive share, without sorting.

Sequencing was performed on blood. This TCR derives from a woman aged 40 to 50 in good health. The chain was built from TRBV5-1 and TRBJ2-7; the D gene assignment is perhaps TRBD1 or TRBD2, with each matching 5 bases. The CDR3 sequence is CASSPYGGYEQYF. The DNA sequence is TGTGCCAGCAGCCCTTATGGGGGCTACGAGCAGTACTTC.